The 24 T cell receptor beta chains in this list originate from one sample, sequenced in a study of OX40 agonist ivuxolimab in advanced cancers. Produced via immunoSEQ multiplex PCR; TCRdb's table is partial and in-frame only. Found here are about 82,000 clones, around nine tenths of them singletons; the top ten hold about 2.5%. The sequenced sample was CD4+ or CD8+ T cells sorted from blood, obtained in a trial of the OX40 agonist ivuxolimab. These receptors were collected from an adult with an advanced solid tumor such as melanoma, head and neck, liver or kidney cancer.

This chain joins TRBV6-1 and TRBJ2-7; D is possibly TRBD2 (6 bases). The CDR3 consists of 14 residues. V lost 5 bases, J lost 3 bases, and 14 bases lay in between. Germline values: CDR1 MNHNS, CDR2 SASEGT. CDR3 sequence (DNA): TGTGCCAGCAGTCTATCGGGGGATCTCTACGAGCAGTACTTC. It codes for CASSLSGDLYEQYF.

This clone is a singleton in its sample. The chain couples TRBV28 to TRBJ2-7; a weak D match, TRBD1 (6 bases). The CDR3 is made up of 14 amino acids. The V end was cut by 6 bases, the J end by 5 bases, with 17 bases between. Germline values: CDR1 MDHEN, CDR2 SYDVKM. This CDR3 reads CASSNPGTRNEQYF. The CDR3 DNA follows: TGTGCCAGCAGCAATCCCGGGACAAGGAACGAGCAGTACTTC.

The chain recombines TRBV4-1 with TRBJ2-1; D unresolved. This CDR3 has 15 residues. Germline V gives CDR1 MGHRA, CDR2 YSYEKL. V gave up 0 bases and J gave up 8 bases, with 14 bases separating them. As DNA, the CDR3 is TGCGCCAGCAGCCAAGATCGGTTTCAAGGCGATGAGCAGTTCTTC. This sequence encodes CASSQDRFQGDEQFF.

The genes are TRBV6-5 and TRBJ1-2; the D gene is possibly TRBD1 (5 bases). V was clipped by 2 bases and J by 4 bases, with 14 bases between them. The CDR3 is 15 residues long. The germline V gene encodes CDR1 MNHEY and CDR2 SVGAGI. The CDR3 here is CASSYTTVSGYGYTF. The CDR3 DNA sequence: TGTGCCAGCAGTTACACGACAGTTTCCGGCTATGGCTACACCTTC.

The chain employs TRBV30 and TRBJ2-3; 8 bases match TRBD1. Germline V gene sequence: CDR1 GTSNPN, CDR2 SVGIG (reference sequence). Losses at the gene ends were 2 bases for V and 2 bases for J; bases not matched to a gene: 6. This CDR3 has 15 residues. CDR3 sequence (DNA): TGTGCCTGGAGTAAGGGACAGGCGATCACAGATACGCAGTATTTT. Its protein is CAWSKGQAITDTQYF.

The rearrangement uses TRBV7-8 and TRBJ1-2; D ambiguous. V shed 3 bases and J shed 2 bases, with 10 bases lying between them. Germline V gives CDR1 SGHVS, CDR2 FQNEAQ. This CDR3 spans 14 amino acids. The DNA of the CDR3 is TGTGCCAGCAGCTTGAACAGAGTAAACTATGGCTACACCTTC. As protein: CASSLNRVNYGYTF. Together with reference TRBV7-8 and TRBJ1-2, the CDR3 gives the full variable domain: GAGVSQSPRYKVAKRGQDVALRCDPISGHVSLFWYQQALGQGPEFLTYFQNEAQLDKSGLPSDRFFAERPEGSVSTLKIQRTQQEDSAVYLCASSLNRVNYGYTFGSGTRLTVV.

The genes are TRBV21-1 and TRBJ2-2; TRBD2 reflects the table's D call only, with no check against the DNA. TRBV21-1 is deemed a pseudogene. The CDR3 totals 17 residues. CDR3 region: CASRPKVAETNTGELFF. The CDR3 DNA reads TGTGCCAGCAGGCCAAAGGTCGCGGAGACGAACACCGGGGAGCTGTTTTTT.

This chain connects TRBV6-5 to TRBJ1-5; TRBD1 matches 9 bases. Germline lookup yields CDR1 MNHEY and CDR2 SVGAGI. The CDR3 consists of 15 residues. V shed 5 bases, J shed 2 bases, and the junction held 4 bases outside the gene matches. CDR3 in amino acids: CASSPQGAGNQPQHF. The CDR3 region has the DNA TGTGCCAGCAGTCCACAGGGGGCAGGCAATCAGCCCCAGCATTTT.

V usage is TRBV27 and J usage is TRBJ2-2; D not certain. With 6 bases removed from V and 7 bases from J, the gap between germline ends came to 9 bases. Germline V gene lookup returns CDR1 MNHEY and CDR2 SMNVEV (reference sequence). CDR3 size: 12 residues. CDR3: CASRRVGGELFF. The CDR3 DNA reads as TGTGCCAGCAGACGGGTGGGCGGGGAGCTGTTTTTT.

This clone appeared once. For the CDR3, the DNA is TGTGCCAGCAGCTTAGGGGACAGTCGGTGGGAGACCCAGTACTTC. Translation: CASSLGDSRWETQYF. The chain employs TRBV11-3 and TRBJ2-5; the match to TRBD1 covers 7 bases. J lost 5 bases, V lost 1 base, and 7 bases had no gene match. Germline V CDR1 and CDR2: SGHNT, YENEEA. This CDR3 spans 15 amino acids.

A single count supports this clone. The genes are TRBV30 and TRBJ2-2, with 7 bases identical to TRBD1. The CDR3 is 17 residues long. Trimming cost V 3 bases and J 0 bases; bases outside gene matches: 10. Germline values: CDR1 GTSNPN, CDR2 SVGIG (reference sequence). DNA of the CDR3: TGTGCCTGGAGCAGAAAGTTGGGGACAGCGAACACCGGGGAGCTGTTTTTT. Protein: CAWSRKLGTANTGELFF.

The chain joins TRBV18 to TRBJ2-1; TRBD2 matches at 8 bases. The CDR3 is 15 residues long. J was trimmed by 7 bases and V by 2 bases; bases with no gene match: 7. CDR1 and CDR2 (germline): KGHSH, LQKENI. CDR3 in amino acids: CASSPTREGGNEQFF. The DNA of the CDR3 is TGTGCCAGCTCACCAACCCGGGAGGGGGGTAATGAGCAGTTCTTC.

V gene TRBV4-3 combines with J gene TRBJ2-7; TRBD2 matches at 8 bases. The CDR3 is 15 amino acids. Trimming took 7 bases from V and 2 from J; bases not matched to a gene: 10. The germline V gene has CDR1 LGHNA and CDR2 YSLEER. The DNA of the CDR3 is TGCGCCAGCACCCAGGCGGTAGCGGGACCCTACGAGCAGTACTTC. It is translated as CASTQAVAGPYEQYF.

V and J are TRBV7-9 and TRBJ2-2; possible D gene TRBD1, 5 bases. This CDR3 comprises 15 residues. Germline V gene sequence: CDR1 SEHNR, CDR2 FQNEAQ (reference sequence). Trimming took 2 bases from V and 5 from J, leaving 12 bases between them. DNA for the CDR3: TGTGCCAGCAGCTTAACCCGACAGTCAACCGGGGAGCTGTTTTTT. Translation: CASSLTRQSTGELFF.

This clone appeared a single time. The V gene is TRBV5-1, the J gene TRBJ1-2; the D gene is possibly TRBD1 (5 bases). The ends were cut back, 3 bases at V and 4 bases at J, with 13 bases in the middle. The germline gives CDR1 SGHRS, CDR2 YFSETQ. The CDR3 spans 14 residues. The CDR3 coding sequence is TGCGCCAGCAGCTCCGCCGGAGGGGTCTATGGCTACACCTTC. This sequence encodes CASSSAGGVYGYTF.

The V gene is TRBV10-3, the J gene TRBJ2-2; D ambiguous. The length of the CDR3 is 14 residues. V shed 8 bases and J shed 5 bases, with 15 bases lying between them. Germline V lookup: CDR1 ENHRY, CDR2 SYGVKD. The CDR3 loop is CAIRGEAGTGELFF. In DNA form, the CDR3 reads TGTGCCATCCGAGGAGAGGCTGGGACCGGGGAGCTGTTTTTT.

This clone was seen a few times. The chain has TRBV11-3 and TRBJ2-7; D is ambiguous. Germline V CDR1 and CDR2: SGHNT, YENEEA. The ends were cut back, 0 bases at V and 2 bases at J, with 8 bases in the middle. This CDR3 comprises 14 residues. The CDR3: CASSLERPPYEQYF. CDR3 bases: TGTGCCAGCAGCTTAGAGCGTCCTCCCTACGAGCAGTACTTC.

V usage is TRBV5-5 and J usage is TRBJ2-7; D uncertain. Between the trimmed V and J ends, which lost 1 base and 7 bases, there was a span of 6 bases. The CDR3 has 11 amino acids. The germline CDR1 and CDR2 sequences are SGHKS and YYEKEE (reference sequence). The CDR3 DNA sequence: TGTGCCAGCAGCTTGAGGTGGGAGCAGTACTTC. Its translation is CASSLRWEQYF.

This clone was seen once. V is TRBV5-4 and J is TRBJ1-4, with 9 bases lining up with TRBD1. The CDR3 is 16 residues long. CDR1 and CDR2 (germline): SGHNT, YYREEE (reference sequence). The junction had 11 bases not matched to a gene; V was cut back by 3 bases and J by 8 bases. The chain's CDR3 is CASSWATGTGPEKLFF. The CDR3 DNA is TGTGCCAGCAGCTGGGCCACCGGGACAGGGCCCGAAAAACTGTTTTTT. The full variable domain, completed using reference TRBV5-4 and TRBJ1-4, is ETGVTQSPTHLIKTRGQQVTLRCSSQSGHNTVSWYQQALGQGPQFIFQYYREEENGRGNFPPRFSGLQFPNYSSELNVNALELDDSALYLCASSWATGTGPEKLFFGSGTQLSVL.

This clone occurred once. The chain couples TRBV7-9 to TRBJ2-2; 10 bases align to TRBD1. Germline V lookup: CDR1 SEHNR, CDR2 FQNEAQ (reference sequence). The CDR3 loop spans 16 amino acids. V lost 3 bases to trimming and J lost 4 bases; unmatched junction nucleotides: 5. CDR3 DNA: TGTGCCAGCAGCTTTACCCGGGACAGGGGCACCGGGGAGCTGTTTTTT. This codes for CASSFTRDRGTGELFF.

The rearrangement joins TRBV5-1 to TRBJ1-1; D is perhaps TRBD1 (6 bases). CDR1 SGHRS and CDR2 YFSETQ come from the germline V gene. Trimming pared 0 bases from V and 4 bases from J, leaving 10 bases between. The CDR3 sequence is 14 residues long. The DNA for the CDR3 is TGCGCCAGCAGCTTGGAAGGGGGGATCACTGAAGCTTTCTTT. Translating gives CASSLEGGITEAFF.

With regard to this clone: This specimen includes other DNA sequences encoding the same CDR3. The genes are TRBV5-1 and TRBJ2-2; D call uncertain. There are 14 residues in the CDR3. Germline V CDR1 and CDR2: SGHRS, YFSETQ. V dropped 0 bases and J dropped 1 base, with 4 bases sitting between them. This CDR3 is CASSLGQNTGELFF. The CDR3 DNA reads as TGCGCCAGCAGCTTGGGGCAGAACACCGGGGAGCTGTTTTTT.

The count of this clone is one. V gene TRBV2 combines with J gene TRBJ2-7; TRBD2 matches 10 bases. Germline V gene sequence: CDR1 SNHLY, CDR2 FYNNEI. Trimming cost V 6 bases and J 5 bases; bases outside gene matches: 13. This CDR3 is built from 16 residues. The CDR3 DNA follows: TGTGCCAGCAGAGCACTAGCGGGAACCTTCCCCCACGAGCAGTACTTC. This sequence encodes CASRALAGTFPHEQYF. Supplemented by reference TRBV2 and TRBJ2-7, the full variable domain reads EPEVTQTPSHQVTQMGQEVILRCVPISNHLYFYWYRQILGQKVEFLVSFYNNEISEKSEIFDDQFSVERPDGSNFTLKIRSTKLEDSAMYFCASRALAGTFPHEQYFGPGTRLTVT.

The V gene is TRBV18, the J gene TRBJ2-3; 14 nucleotides agree with TRBD2. This CDR3 is built from 14 residues. V was clipped by 4 bases and J by 10 bases; unmatched bases: 4. Germline CDR1 KGHSH, CDR2 LQKENI. Written as DNA, the CDR3 is TGTGCCAGCTCACTTGGACTAGCGGGAGGCGCGCAGTATTTT. Amino acid sequence: CASSLGLAGGAQYF.